What follows describes a single TCR beta chain. This CDR3 comprises 13 residues. CDR1 and CDR2 (germline): LGHDT, YNNKEL (reference sequence). Trimming took 2 bases from V and 4 from J, leaving 8 bases between them. Using a J-beta primer mix together with a sample-barcoded 5' primer, a second PCR was run for 7 to 11 cycles. TCRdb reanalysed the 5' RACE reads using MiXCR and keeps one entry per CDR3 protein. The top ten clones hold roughly 10% of a sample with some 940,000 distinct CDR3 sequences, about 29% of them seen once. These data are taken from a study of blood T cells in healthy people across ages. The data were also submitted as part of a second study, on T cells of mothers and their children. That study adds: Added by the second PCR's M1S primer were sample barcodes and 2-4 random nucleotides.

This sequence originates from a woman aged 40 to 49 in good health. Sequencing input: blood. The chain joins TRBV3-1 to TRBJ1-1; D perhaps matches TRBD1 (6 bases). The CDR3 is CASSQPGATEAFF. In DNA, the CDR3 is TGTGCCAGCAGCCAACCAGGGGCCACTGAAGCTTTCTTT.